Reported below is one T cell receptor (beta chain). The data derive from a study of OX40 agonist ivuxolimab in advanced cancers. The CDR3 runs to 12 residues. Trimming took 3 bases from V and 4 from J, leaving 7 bases between them. Germline values: CDR1 ENHRY, CDR2 SYGVKD. Sequenced by immunoSEQ multiplex PCR; TCRdb stores in-frame clones only, minus some. Of approximately 86,000 clones listed, 70% to 90% are singletons. The sequenced sample was CD4+ or CD8+ T cells sorted from blood, obtained in a trial of the OX40 agonist ivuxolimab. The chain uses TRBV10-3 and TRBJ2-7; D may be TRBD2 (6 bases). The receptor was isolated from an adult with an advanced solid tumor such as melanoma, head and neck, liver or kidney cancer. In DNA form, the CDR3 reads TGTGCCATCAGTGACGGGGGTTACGAGCAGTACTTC. This gives the protein CAISDGGYEQYF.